The table lists the clone carrying this TCR beta chain with a few counts. Antigen: not known. TCRdb called the RACE reads again in MiXCR, with one record for every CDR3 protein. In the table there are 360,000 or so distinct CDR3 sequences, about 6% of which are singletons. The data were taken from a study of human T cells and chemical hapten exposure. Regarding the study as a whole: Having alopecia, the donors may differ immunologically from healthy people.

CDR1 is LNHNV, CDR2 YYDKDF, per germline (reference sequence). The J segment lost 4 bases and the V segment lost 1 base, leaving 2 bases of the junction unmatched. CDR3 length: 14 amino acids. As to time point: patch test 2, 6 weeks after DPC sensitization. Treatment denoted: therapeutic diphenylcyclopropenone sensitization with weekly scalp DPC. Material: whole blood, obtained in connection with sensitization to the hapten diphenylcyclopropenone (DPC). The chain employs TRBV15 and TRBJ2-3; 7 bases are shared with TRBD1. The clonotype originates from a woman aged 18 to 35 with alopecia areata. Some clones in this sample may be carry-over from other donors' samples. For the CDR3, the DNA is TGTGCCACCAGCAGAGCTCAGGGGGCAGATACGCAGTATTTT. Amino acid sequence: CATSRAQGADTQYF.